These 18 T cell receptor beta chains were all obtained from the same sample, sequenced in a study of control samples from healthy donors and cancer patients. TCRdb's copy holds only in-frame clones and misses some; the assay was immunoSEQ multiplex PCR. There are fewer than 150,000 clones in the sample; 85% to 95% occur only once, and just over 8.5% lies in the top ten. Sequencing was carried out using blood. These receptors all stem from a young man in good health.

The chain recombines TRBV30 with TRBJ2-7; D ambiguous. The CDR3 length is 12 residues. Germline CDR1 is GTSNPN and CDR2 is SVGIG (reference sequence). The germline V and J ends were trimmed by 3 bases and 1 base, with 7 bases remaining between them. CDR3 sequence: CAWRTASYEQYF. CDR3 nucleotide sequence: TGTGCCTGGAGGACGGCATCCTACGAGCAGTACTTC.

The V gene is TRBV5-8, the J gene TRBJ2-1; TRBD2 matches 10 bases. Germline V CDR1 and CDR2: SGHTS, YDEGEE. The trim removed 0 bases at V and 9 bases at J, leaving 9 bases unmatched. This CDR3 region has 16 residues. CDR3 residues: CASSLGSLAGEGEQFF. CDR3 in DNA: TGTGCCAGCAGCTTGGGTTCCCTAGCGGGGGAGGGTGAGCAGTTCTTC.

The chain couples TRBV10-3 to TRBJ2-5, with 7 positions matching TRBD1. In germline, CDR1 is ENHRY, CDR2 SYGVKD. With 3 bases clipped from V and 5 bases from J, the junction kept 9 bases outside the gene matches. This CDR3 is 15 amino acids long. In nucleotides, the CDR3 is TGTGCCATCAGTGATACAGGGGTCATTTGGGAGACCCAGTACTTC. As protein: CAISDTGVIWETQYF.

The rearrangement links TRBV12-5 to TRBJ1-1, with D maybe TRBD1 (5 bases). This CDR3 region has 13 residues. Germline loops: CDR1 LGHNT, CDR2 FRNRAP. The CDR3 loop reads CSTQWVGRTEAFF. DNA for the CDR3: TGTTCAACTCAATGGGTGGGGCGAACTGAAGCTTTCTTT.

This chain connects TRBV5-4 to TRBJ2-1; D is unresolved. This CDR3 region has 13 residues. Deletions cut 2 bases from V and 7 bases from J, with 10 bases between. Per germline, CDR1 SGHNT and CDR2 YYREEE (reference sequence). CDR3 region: CASSLPVRNEQFF. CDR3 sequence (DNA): TGTGCCAGCAGCTTACCCGTACGGAATGAGCAGTTCTTC.

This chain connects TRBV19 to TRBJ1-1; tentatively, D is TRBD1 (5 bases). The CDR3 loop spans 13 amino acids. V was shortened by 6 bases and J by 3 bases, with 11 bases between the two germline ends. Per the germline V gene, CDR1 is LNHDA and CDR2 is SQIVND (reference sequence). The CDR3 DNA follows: TGTGCCAGTAGCCCTCGGGGCGACACTGAAGCTTTCTTT. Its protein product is CASSPRGDTEAFF.

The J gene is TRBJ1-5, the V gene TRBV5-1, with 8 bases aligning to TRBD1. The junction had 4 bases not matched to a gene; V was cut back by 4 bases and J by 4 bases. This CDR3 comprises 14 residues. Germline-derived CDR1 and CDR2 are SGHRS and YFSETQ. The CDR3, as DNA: TGCGCCAGCAGCACAGGGACAGGAAATCAGCCCCAGCATTTT. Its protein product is CASSTGTGNQPQHF.

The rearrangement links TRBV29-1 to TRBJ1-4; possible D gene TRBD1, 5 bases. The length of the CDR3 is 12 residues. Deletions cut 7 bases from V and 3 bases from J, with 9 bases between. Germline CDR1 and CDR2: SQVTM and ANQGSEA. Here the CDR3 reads CSAGKSNEKLFF. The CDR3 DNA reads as TGCAGCGCAGGGAAATCTAATGAAAAACTGTTTTTT.

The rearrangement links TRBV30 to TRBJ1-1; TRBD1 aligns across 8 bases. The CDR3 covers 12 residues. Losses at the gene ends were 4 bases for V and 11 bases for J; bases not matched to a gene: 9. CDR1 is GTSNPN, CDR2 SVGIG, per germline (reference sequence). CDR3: CAWTHGQGEAFF. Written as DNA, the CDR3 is TGTGCCTGGACCCACGGACAGGGAGAGGCTTTCTTT.

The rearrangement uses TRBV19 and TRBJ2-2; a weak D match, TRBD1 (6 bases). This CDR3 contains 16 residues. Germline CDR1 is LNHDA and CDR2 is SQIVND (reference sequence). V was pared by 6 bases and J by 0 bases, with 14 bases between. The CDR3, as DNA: TGTGCCAGTAGGTCTGGCAGGACAGCGAACACCGGGGAGCTGTTTTTT. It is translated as CASRSGRTANTGELFF.

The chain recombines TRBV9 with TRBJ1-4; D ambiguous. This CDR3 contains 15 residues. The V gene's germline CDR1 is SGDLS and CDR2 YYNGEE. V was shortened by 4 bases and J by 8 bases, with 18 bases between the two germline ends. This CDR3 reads CASSPLRGPSEKLFF. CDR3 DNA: TGTGCCAGCAGCCCCCTGCGAGGGCCGAGCGAAAAACTGTTTTTT.

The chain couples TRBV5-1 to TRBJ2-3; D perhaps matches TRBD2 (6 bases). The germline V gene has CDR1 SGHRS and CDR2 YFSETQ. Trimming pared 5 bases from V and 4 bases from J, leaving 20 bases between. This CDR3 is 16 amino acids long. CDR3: CASSIGGGITSDTQYF. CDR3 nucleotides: TGCGCCAGCAGTATAGGTGGGGGGATTACTTCAGATACGCAGTATTTT.

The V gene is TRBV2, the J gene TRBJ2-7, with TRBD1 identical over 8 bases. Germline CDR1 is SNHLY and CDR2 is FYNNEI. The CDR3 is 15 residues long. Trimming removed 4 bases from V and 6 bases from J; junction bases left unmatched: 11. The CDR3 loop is CASSGQGQGLGEQYF. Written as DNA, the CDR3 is TGTGCCAGCAGTGGTCAAGGACAGGGTCTAGGCGAGCAGTACTTC.

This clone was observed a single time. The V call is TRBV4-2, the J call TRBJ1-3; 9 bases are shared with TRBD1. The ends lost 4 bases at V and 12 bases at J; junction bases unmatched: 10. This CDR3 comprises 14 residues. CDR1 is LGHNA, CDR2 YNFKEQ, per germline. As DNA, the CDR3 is TGTGCCAGCAGCCGAGACCGGGACAGGGAAATCATATATTTT. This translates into CASSRDRDREIIYF.

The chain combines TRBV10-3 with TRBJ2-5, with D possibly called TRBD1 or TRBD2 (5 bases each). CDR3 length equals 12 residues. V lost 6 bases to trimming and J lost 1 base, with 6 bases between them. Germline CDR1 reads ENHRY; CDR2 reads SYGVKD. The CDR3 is CAIRGVQETQYF. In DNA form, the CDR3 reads TGTGCCATCAGGGGGGTCCAAGAGACCCAGTACTTC.

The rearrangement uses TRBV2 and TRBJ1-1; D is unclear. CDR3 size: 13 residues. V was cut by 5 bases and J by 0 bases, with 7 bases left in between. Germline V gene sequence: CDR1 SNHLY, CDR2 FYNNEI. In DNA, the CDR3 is TGTGCCAGCAGTATACAAATGAACACTGAAGCTTTCTTT. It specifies CASSIQMNTEAFF.

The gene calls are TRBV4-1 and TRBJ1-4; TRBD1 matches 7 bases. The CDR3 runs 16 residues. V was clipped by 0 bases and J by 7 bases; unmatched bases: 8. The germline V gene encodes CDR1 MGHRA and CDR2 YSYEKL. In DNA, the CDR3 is TGCGCCAGCAGCCAAGACGACAGGGCCTTAACTGAAAAACTGTTTTTT. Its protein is CASSQDDRALTEKLFF.

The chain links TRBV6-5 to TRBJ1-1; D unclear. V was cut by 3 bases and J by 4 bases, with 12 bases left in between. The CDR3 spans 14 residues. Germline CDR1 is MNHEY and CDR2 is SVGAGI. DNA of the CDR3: TGTGCCAGCAGTTATATTGCGGAGGGCACTGAAGCTTTCTTT. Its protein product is CASSYIAEGTEAFF.